This section outlines one T cell receptor (beta chain) sequence together with its context. In its sample, this clone was seen many times. There is no known antigen for this receptor. Base qualities are missing; no much larger clone stands one base away. This specimen comes from a study of metastatic and nonmetastatic thyroid tumors (dated by TCRdb to about 2020). For the wider study: For patients with malignant and with benign thyroid disease, the researchers compared repertoires between peripheral blood samples and tumor or nodule tissue samples. The investigation overall reported the following: In both blood and tumor samples, TCR beta diversity was reported to be significantly higher in malignant tumors than in benign nodules.

No patient had received any treatment before thyroid surgery. The study retrospectively analysed patient clinical samples collected from about 2012 to 2018 using T-cell receptor beta sequencing. Library preparation was by PCR. Sequencing used an Illumina HiSeq 4000. The TCR beta-chain CDR3 region of each patient was profiled by high-throughput sequencing. As for how the authors treated the data: The researchers built a classifier to tell apart papillary thyroid cancer patients with distant metastasis, based on CDR3 differences among clinicopathological groups. The Shannon index was used to measure repertoire diversity, and the Morisita-Horn index was used to measure how similar tumor and blood repertoires were. Using fastp trimming at Q25 and MiXCR clonotype assembly, TCRdb reanalyzed the public sequencing data and kept in-frame beta chains. The V and J calls, along with clone size, are taken from TCRdb and not from the paper's own processing. In all, the sample holds tens of thousands of clones, and approximately 26% of those were seen once. The biggest ten clones account for around 3.5% of the sample.

Sample: blood. This TCR was recovered from a male donor with papillary thyroid cancer or a benign thyroid nodule (not recorded which). Some clones in this sample may be carry-over from other donors' samples.

The CDR3 here reads CASSSTTGTGEKLFF. The bases are TGTGCCAGCAGCTCTACAACAGGGACGGGGGAAAAACTGTTTTTT. In this chain, TRBV7-8 is recombined with TRBJ1-4; D gene: possibly TRBD1, on 6 matching bases. Trimming costs V 4 bases and J 8 bases, and their ends lie 17 bases apart. Via the germline V gene, CDR1 is SGHVS and CDR2 FQNEAQ. From the cysteine up to the phenylalanine, the CDR3 has a length of 15 residues. The kept DNA is CDR3 alone, 45 bases in frame from the first base.